The entry below describes one T cell receptor (beta chain). Its specificity is not known. With 60 Vbeta and 13 Jbeta primers, the PCR was carried out. How the authors handled the data: Roughly 81 million unique TCR beta chains, 9 million to 12 million shared, were counted in a later analysis. Assay used: immunoSEQ multiplex PCR; TCRdb lists only in-frame clones, some missing. Clone size and V and J calls were adopted from that table, with D and trimming inferred from the DNA. In the table there are approximately 100,000 clones, 76% of which are singletons. The CDR3 length is 17 residues. V trimming: 2 bases; J trimming: 1 base; junction bases outside the gene matches: 4. Germline V gene data show CDR1 as SGHTA and CDR2 as FQGTGA. This sample was taken from a study of cytomegalovirus exposure and HLA in healthy donors. Study-level results: HLA alleles showed associations with about 17,000 TCR beta sequences in a later analysis, at a 0.05 false discovery rate.

The sequence was obtained from a woman younger than 30 in good health and CMV-seropositive. The V and J genes are TRBV7-3 and TRBJ2-3; 12 bases agree with TRBD2. The source material was PBMCs. The CDR3 nucleotides are TGTGCCAGCAGCTTAGGCCCTAGCGGGAGGGGCACAGATACGCAGTATTTT. It codes for CASSLGPSGRGTDTQYF. Variable domain in full (rest from reference TRBV7-3 and TRBJ2-3): GAGVSQTPSNKVTEKGKYVELRCDPISGHTALYWYRQSLGQGPEFLIYFQGTGAADDSGLPNDRFFAVRPEGSVSTLKIQRTERGDSAVYLCASSLGPSGRGTDTQYFGPGTRLTVL.